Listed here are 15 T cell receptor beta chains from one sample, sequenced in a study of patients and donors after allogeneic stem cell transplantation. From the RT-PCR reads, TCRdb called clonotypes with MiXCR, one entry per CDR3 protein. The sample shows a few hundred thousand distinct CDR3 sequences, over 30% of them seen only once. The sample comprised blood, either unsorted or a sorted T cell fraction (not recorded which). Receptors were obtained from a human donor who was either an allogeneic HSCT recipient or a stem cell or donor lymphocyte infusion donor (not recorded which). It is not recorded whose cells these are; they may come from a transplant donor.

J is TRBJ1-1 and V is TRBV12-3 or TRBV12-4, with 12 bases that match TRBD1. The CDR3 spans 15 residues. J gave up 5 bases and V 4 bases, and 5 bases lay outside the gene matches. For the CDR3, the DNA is TGTGCCAGCAGTTCCGGGACAGGGGGCTGGACTGAAGCTTTCTTT. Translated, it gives CASSSGTGGWTEAFF.

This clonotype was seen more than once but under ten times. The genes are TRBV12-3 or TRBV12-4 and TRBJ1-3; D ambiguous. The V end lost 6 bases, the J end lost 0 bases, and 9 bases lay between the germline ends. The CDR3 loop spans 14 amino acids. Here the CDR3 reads CASRPRVSGNTIYF. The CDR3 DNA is TGTGCCAGCAGGCCAAGGGTCTCTGGAAACACCATATATTTT.

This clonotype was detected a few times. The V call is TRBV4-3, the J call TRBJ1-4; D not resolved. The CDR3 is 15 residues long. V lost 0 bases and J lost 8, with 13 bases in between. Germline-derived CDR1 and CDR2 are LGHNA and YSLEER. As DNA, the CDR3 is TGCGCCAGCAGCCAAGAGGGCCCCCAGTTCGAAAAACTGTTTTTT. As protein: CASSQEGPQFEKLFF.

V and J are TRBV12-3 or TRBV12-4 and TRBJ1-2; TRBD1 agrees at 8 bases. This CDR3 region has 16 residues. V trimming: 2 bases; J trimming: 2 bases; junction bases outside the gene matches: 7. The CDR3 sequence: CASSLRRRTGNYGYTF. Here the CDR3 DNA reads TGTGCCAGCAGTTTAAGGCGAAGGACAGGGAACTATGGCTACACCTTC.

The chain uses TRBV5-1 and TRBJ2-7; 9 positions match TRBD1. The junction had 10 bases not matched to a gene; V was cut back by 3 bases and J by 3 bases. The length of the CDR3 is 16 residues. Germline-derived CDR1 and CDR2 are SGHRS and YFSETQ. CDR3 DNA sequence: TGCGCCAGCAGCTGGGGGGACAGGGCCAGTGTCTACGAGCAGTACTTC. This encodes CASSWGDRASVYEQYF.

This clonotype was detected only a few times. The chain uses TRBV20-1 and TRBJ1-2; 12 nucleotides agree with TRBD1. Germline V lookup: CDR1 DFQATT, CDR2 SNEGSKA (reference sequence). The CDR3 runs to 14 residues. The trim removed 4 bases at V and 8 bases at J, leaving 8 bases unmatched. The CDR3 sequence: CSATPTGTGGGYTF. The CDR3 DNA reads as TGCAGTGCTACTCCCACCGGGACAGGGGGCGGCTACACCTTC.

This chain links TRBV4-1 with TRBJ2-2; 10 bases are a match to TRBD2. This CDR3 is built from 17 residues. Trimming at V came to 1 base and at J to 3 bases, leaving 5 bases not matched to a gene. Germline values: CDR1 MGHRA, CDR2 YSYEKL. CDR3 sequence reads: CASSQGLAGVYTGELFF. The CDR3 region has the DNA TGCGCCAGCAGCCAAGGGCTAGCGGGGGTGTACACCGGGGAGCTGTTTTTT.

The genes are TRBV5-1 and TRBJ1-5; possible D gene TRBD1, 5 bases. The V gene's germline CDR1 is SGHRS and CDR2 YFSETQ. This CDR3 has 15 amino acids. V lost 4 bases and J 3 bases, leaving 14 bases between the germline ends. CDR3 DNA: TGCGCCAGCAGCCTCGAAGGACAAGCCAATCAGCCCCAGCATTTT. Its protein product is CASSLEGQANQPQHF. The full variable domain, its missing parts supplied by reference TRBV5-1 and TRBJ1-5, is KAGVTQTPRYLIKTRGQQVTLSCSPISGHRSVSWYQQTPGQGLQFLFEYFSETQRNKGNFPGRFSGRQFSNSRSEMNVSTLELGDSALYLCASSLEGQANQPQHFGDGTRLSIL.

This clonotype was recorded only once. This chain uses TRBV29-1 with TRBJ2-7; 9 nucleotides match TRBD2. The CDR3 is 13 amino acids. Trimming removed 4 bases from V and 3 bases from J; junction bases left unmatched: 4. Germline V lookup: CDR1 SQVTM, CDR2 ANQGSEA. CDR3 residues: CSVGGTSFYEQYF. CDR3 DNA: TGCAGCGTTGGGGGGACTAGCTTCTACGAGCAGTACTTC.

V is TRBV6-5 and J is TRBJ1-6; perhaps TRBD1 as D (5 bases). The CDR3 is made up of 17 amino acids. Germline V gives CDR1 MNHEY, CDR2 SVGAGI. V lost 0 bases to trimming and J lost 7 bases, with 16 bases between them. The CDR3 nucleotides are TGTGCCAGCAGTTACTCGAGTATGAGGGGTTTCAATTCACCCCTCCACTTT. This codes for CASSYSSMRGFNSPLHF.

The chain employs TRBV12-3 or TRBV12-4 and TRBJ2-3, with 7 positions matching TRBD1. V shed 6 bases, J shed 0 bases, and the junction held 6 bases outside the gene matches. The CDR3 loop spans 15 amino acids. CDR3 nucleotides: TGTGCCAGCAGCCTGACAGGGTATAGCACAGATACGCAGTATTTT. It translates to CASSLTGYSTDTQYF.

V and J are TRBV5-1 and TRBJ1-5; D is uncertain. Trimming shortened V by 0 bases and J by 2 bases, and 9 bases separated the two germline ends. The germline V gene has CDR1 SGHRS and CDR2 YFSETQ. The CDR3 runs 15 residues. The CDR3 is CASSLGSSGNQPQHF. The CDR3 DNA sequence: TGCGCCAGCAGCTTGGGCAGTTCGGGCAATCAGCCCCAGCATTTT. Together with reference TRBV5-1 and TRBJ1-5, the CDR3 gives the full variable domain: KAGVTQTPRYLIKTRGQQVTLSCSPISGHRSVSWYQQTPGQGLQFLFEYFSETQRNKGNFPGRFSGRQFSNSRSEMNVSTLELGDSALYLCASSLGSSGNQPQHFGDGTRLSIL.

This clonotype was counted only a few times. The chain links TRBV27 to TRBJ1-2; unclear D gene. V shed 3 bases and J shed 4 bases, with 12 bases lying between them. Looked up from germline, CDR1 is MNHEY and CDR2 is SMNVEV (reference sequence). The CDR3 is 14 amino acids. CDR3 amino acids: CASSFYRAGYGYTF. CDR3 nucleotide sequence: TGTGCCAGCAGTTTTTATAGGGCAGGCTATGGCTACACCTTC.

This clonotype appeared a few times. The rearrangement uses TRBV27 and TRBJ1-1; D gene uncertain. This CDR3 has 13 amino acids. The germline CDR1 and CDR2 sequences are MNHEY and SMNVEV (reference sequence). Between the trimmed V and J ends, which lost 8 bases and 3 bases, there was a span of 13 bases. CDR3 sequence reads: CASQPPGDTEAFF. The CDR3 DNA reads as TGTGCCAGCCAGCCCCCCGGGGACACTGAAGCTTTCTTT.

The CDR3 region is CASSTRGSTDTQYF. Written as DNA, the CDR3 is TGTGCCAGCAGTACCAGGGGTAGCACAGATACGCAGTATTTT. V is TRBV12-3 or TRBV12-4 and J is TRBJ2-3; D might be TRBD1 (6 bases). Trimming stripped 5 bases from V and 0 bases from J, with 9 bases between. The CDR3 runs 14 residues.